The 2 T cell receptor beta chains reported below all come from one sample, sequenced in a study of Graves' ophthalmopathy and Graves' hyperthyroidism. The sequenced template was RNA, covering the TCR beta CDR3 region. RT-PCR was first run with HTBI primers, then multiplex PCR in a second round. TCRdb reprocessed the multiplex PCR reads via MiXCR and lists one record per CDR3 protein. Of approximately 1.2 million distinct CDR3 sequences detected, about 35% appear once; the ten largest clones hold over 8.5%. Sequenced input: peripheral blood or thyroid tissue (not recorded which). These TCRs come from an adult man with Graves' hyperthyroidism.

CDR3 protein: CASSLGGTSSSFDTQYF. CDR3 nucleotides: TGTGCCAGCAGCTTAGGTGGGACTAGTAGTTCCTTCGATACGCAGTATTTT. This rearrangement joins TRBV7-6 to TRBJ2-3, with TRBD2 matching over 8 bases. CDR3 length: 17 amino acids. Germline V gives CDR1 SGHVS, CDR2 FNYEAQ. V dropped 1 base and J dropped 6; count of bases not matched to a gene: 12.

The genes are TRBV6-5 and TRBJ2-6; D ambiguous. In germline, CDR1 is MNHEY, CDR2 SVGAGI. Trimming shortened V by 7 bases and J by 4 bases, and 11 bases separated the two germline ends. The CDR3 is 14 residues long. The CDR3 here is CASTPGWGANVLTF. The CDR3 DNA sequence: TGTGCCAGCACCCCGGGTTGGGGGGCCAACGTCCTGACTTTC.